The next 2 T cell receptor beta chains were all read from a single sample in a study of glioma-infiltrating T cells after dendritic cell vaccination. As to time point: after dendritic cell vaccination, including at tumor progression/relapse. Sequenced by immunoSEQ multiplex PCR; TCRdb stores in-frame clones only, minus some. The repertoire holds more than 20,000 clones, roughly 86% seen once, with 2.5% to 3% in the top ten. This material consisted of blood, taken after dendritic cell vaccination. These receptors all come from a human donor with glioblastoma.

This clone has only one observation. This sequence joins TRBV10-3 and TRBJ2-5; TRBD2 aligns across 7 bases. There are 14 residues in the CDR3. The ends lost 5 bases at V and 1 base at J; junction bases unmatched: 4. From germline, CDR1 is ENHRY and CDR2 SYGVKD. CDR3 nucleotides: TGTGCCATCAGTCTTGGGACTACCCAAGAGACCCAGTACTTC. Its protein is CAISLGTTQETQYF.

This clone was seen only once. The CDR3 protein is CASSLYGGSELFF. CDR3 coding DNA: TGTGCCAGCAGTTTATACGGCGGGTCTGAGCTGTTTTTT. The chain recombines TRBV27 with TRBJ2-2; TRBD2 might be the D (5 bases). This CDR3 comprises 13 residues. V gave up 1 base and J gave up 11 bases, with 11 bases separating them. CDR1 is MNHEY, CDR2 SMNVEV, per germline (reference sequence).